This T cell receptor beta chain was sequenced in a study of T cells in Graves' hyperthyroidism and ophthalmopathy. General study results and limits: Researchers found most expanded thyroid clonotypes above 0.001 in blood as well.

Many counts were recorded for this clonotype. Its antigen is unknown. The CDR3 is made up of 14 amino acids. V was cut by 11 bases and J by 2 bases, with 18 bases left in between. Germline CDR1 is MNHNS and CDR2 is SASEGT. The patients, who ranged from 18 to 65 in age, presented with newly diagnosed hyperthyroidism lasting under 2 months. Patients showing uncontrolled infection, other autoimmune disease, pregnancy or lactation were ineligible. Authors of the study amplified TCR beta CDR3 regions from RNA transcripts. The HTBI set primed first-round TCR CDR3 RT-PCR. TCRdb re-called the multiplex PCR reads through MiXCR, storing one row per CDR3 protein. The sample consists of 650,000 to 850,000 distinct CDR3 sequences, over 15% of them appearing once.

The clonotype originates from a woman between 50 and 59 years old with Graves' hyperthyroidism that later progressed to Graves' ophthalmopathy. The V and J genes are TRBV6-1 and TRBJ1-2; no clear D. The sequenced sample consisted of blood. The CDR3 coding sequence is TGTGCCGCCACCCCTTGGGTCTCCAACTATGGCTACACCTTC. Residues: CAATPWVSNYGYTF.